This T cell receptor (beta chain) comes out of a study of blood T cell repertoires in COVID-19. At the level of the study: Some COVID-19 samples were acute and others convalescent; all came from the United States, Italy and Spain. PBMCs, B-cell-depleted T cells, or T cells provided the cDNA or gDNA that made up the material.

In the authors' workflow: From reference gene primer amplification, estimates of nucleated cell counts were derived. TCRdb's copy holds only in-frame clones and misses some; the assay was immunoSEQ multiplex PCR. V and J calls and clone size are those listed in that table; D and trimming were worked out from the DNA. Here the sample spans roughly 120,000 clones, around four fifths being singletons. The sequence derives from a human donor in a cohort sampled during active COVID-19. The sequencing sample was made of peripheral blood.

The CDR3 is CASRDPTGNTGELFF. The CDR3 DNA reads as TGTGCCAGTAGAGACCCGACAGGGAACACCGGGGAGCTGTTTTTT. The J gene is TRBJ2-2, the V gene TRBV19, with a weak D call TRBD1 (6 bases). The CDR3 runs to 15 residues. The germline V gene has CDR1 LNHDA and CDR2 SQIVND (reference sequence). V was shortened by 6 bases and J by 1 base, with 12 bases between the two germline ends.